One and the same sample provided the 28 T cell receptor beta chains below, sequenced in a study of blood T cell repertoires in COVID-19. Sequencing was performed with immunoSEQ multiplex PCR; in TCRdb, only in-frame clones are kept and a portion is missing. The table includes around 300,000 clones, 85% to 90% detected once. Material for sequencing was PBMCs or T cells enriched from blood (not recorded which). The receptors here all came from a woman aged 25 to 45 who had recovered from COVID-19.

This clone was recorded once. This chain uses TRBV10-3 with TRBJ1-5, with no clear D. The CDR3 extends over 13 amino acids. V was clipped by 10 bases and J by 0 bases, with 10 bases between them. Germline assignment: CDR1 ENHRY and CDR2 SYGVKD. The CDR3 DNA sequence: TGTGCCACCACGCCAGATAGCAATCAGCCCCAGCATTTT. This gives the protein CATTPDSNQPQHF.

This sequence joins TRBV5-6 and TRBJ2-7, with a tentative D call TRBD2 (6 bases). Trimming took off 3 bases at V and 4 bases at J, with 8 bases between the two ends. CDR3 length: 12 residues. The germline V gene has CDR1 SGHDT and CDR2 YYEEEE. The CDR3 DNA reads as TGTGCCAGCAGCTACGGGAGTTACGAGCAGTACTTC. As protein: CASSYGSYEQYF.

The chain links TRBV4-1 to TRBJ2-7, with D possibly TRBD2 on 6 matching bases. Germline values: CDR1 MGHRA, CDR2 YSYEKL. V dropped 4 bases and J dropped 5 bases, with 15 bases sitting between them. The CDR3 extends over 14 amino acids. CDR3 sequence: CASSPDPGVHEQYF. For the CDR3, the DNA is TGCGCCAGCAGCCCTGACCCGGGGGTCCACGAGCAGTACTTC.

The chain combines TRBV2 with TRBJ2-1; a possible D gene is TRBD1 (6 bases). This CDR3 has 19 residues. The V and J ends lost 10 bases and 1 base respectively, with 29 bases between them. Germline lookup yields CDR1 SNHLY and CDR2 FYNNEI. Here the CDR3 DNA reads TGTGCCATCTCAAGCCAGTGGAGTCATAAGGGGGTTTCCTACAATGAGCAGTTCTTC. As protein: CAISSQWSHKGVSYNEQFF.

The chain recombines TRBV7-3 with TRBJ2-1, with TRBD2 matching over 14 bases. This CDR3 comprises 15 residues. Germline V gives CDR1 SGHTA, CDR2 FQGTGA. The V segment lost 5 bases and the J segment 6 bases; nucleotides outside the gene matches: 3. The CDR3 protein is CASSDGTSGSNEQFF. The CDR3 DNA sequence: TGTGCCAGCAGCGACGGGACTAGCGGGAGCAATGAGCAGTTCTTC.

The V call is TRBV5-1, the J call TRBJ2-2; TRBD2 agrees at 10 bases. Per the germline V gene, CDR1 is SGHRS and CDR2 is YFSETQ. J gave up 1 base and V 3 bases, and 0 bases lay outside the gene matches. The CDR3 length is 15 residues. CDR3 amino acids: CASSWTSGNTGELFF. CDR3 in DNA: TGCGCCAGCAGCTGGACTAGCGGGAACACCGGGGAGCTGTTTTTT.

V gene TRBV4-3 combines with J gene TRBJ1-1; unclear D gene. This CDR3 comprises 16 residues. V lost 0 bases to trimming and J lost 2 bases, with 13 bases between them. The germline gives CDR1 LGHNA, CDR2 YSLEER. The CDR3 spells CASSQEEPGVNTEAFF. The CDR3 bases are TGCGCCAGCAGCCAAGAGGAGCCCGGGGTCAACACTGAAGCTTTCTTT.

This chain uses TRBV30 with TRBJ1-6, with unresolved D. The V end was cut by 2 bases, the J end by 7 bases, with 6 bases between. In germline, CDR1 is GTSNPN, CDR2 SVGIG (reference sequence). CDR3 length equals 12 residues. CDR3 amino acids: CAWSPLNSPLHF. The CDR3 bases are TGTGCCTGGAGTCCCTTAAATTCACCCCTCCACTTT.

The chain employs TRBV4-1 and TRBJ1-1, with a weak D call TRBD1 (5 bases). CDR3 length equals 17 residues. Germline assignment: CDR1 MGHRA and CDR2 YSYEKL. V gave up 0 bases and J gave up 1 base, with 15 bases separating them. CDR3: CASSQDSWGGRNTEAFF. The CDR3 nucleotides are TGCGCCAGCAGCCAAGATTCTTGGGGGGGTCGGAACACTGAAGCTTTCTTT.

The V gene is TRBV28, the J gene TRBJ1-1; 12 nucleotides line up with TRBD1. V gave up 4 bases and J gave up 1 base; unmatched junction bases: 7. This CDR3 spans 17 amino acids. CDR1 is MDHEN, CDR2 SYDVKM, per germline. CDR3 nucleotide sequence: TGTGCCAGCAGTTCCCCGGGACAGGGGGCAACGAACACTGAAGCTTTCTTT. It encodes CASSSPGQGATNTEAFF.

J is TRBJ2-2 and V is TRBV5-1; 8 nucleotides align to TRBD1. V was pared by 3 bases and J by 0 bases, with 1 base of the junction left unmatched. The CDR3 has 15 residues. From germline, CDR1 is SGHRS and CDR2 YFSETQ. DNA for the CDR3: TGCGCCAGCAGCTCGACAGGGGCGAACACCGGGGAGCTGTTTTTT. It is translated as CASSSTGANTGELFF.

The genes are TRBV6-5 and TRBJ2-7; a weak D match, TRBD1 (6 bases). The CDR3 is 13 amino acids. Per germline, CDR1 MNHEY and CDR2 SVGAGI. Trimming left V 6 bases short and J 3 bases short, with 12 bases between. The CDR3 reads CASRAGTYYEQYF. The CDR3 nucleotides are TGTGCCAGCAGAGCCGGGACATACTACGAGCAGTACTTC.

CDR3 region: CASSSWTGGGNTIYF. The CDR3 coding sequence is TGTGCCAGCAGCTCCTGGACAGGGGGCGGAAACACCATATATTTT. J is TRBJ1-3 and V is TRBV7-2, with 11 bases matching TRBD1. The CDR3 is 15 amino acids. The germline V gene encodes CDR1 SGHTA and CDR2 FQGNSA. With V trimmed by 4 bases and J by 4 bases, 3 bases remained unmatched.

The chain uses TRBV7-2 and TRBJ2-5; tentatively, D is TRBD1 (5 bases). The CDR3 is 14 amino acids. V lost 3 bases and J lost 2, with 10 bases in between. From germline, CDR1 is SGHTA and CDR2 FQGNSA. CDR3 amino acids: CASSLSTDQETQYF. CDR3 nucleotide sequence: TGTGCCAGCAGCTTGTCGACAGATCAAGAGACCCAGTACTTC.

The chain recombines TRBV24-1 with TRBJ2-2, with D possibly being TRBD2 (6 bases). The CDR3 is made up of 17 amino acids. With 2 bases removed from V and 5 bases from J, the gap between germline ends came to 17 bases. Germline V gene sequence: CDR1 KGHDR, CDR2 SFDVKD. CDR3 in amino acids: CATSDSPHGGSTGELFF. DNA of the CDR3: TGTGCCACCAGTGATTCCCCACATGGAGGGAGTACCGGGGAGCTGTTTTTT.

The chain is built from TRBV29-1 and TRBJ2-5, with D possibly matching TRBD2 (6 bases). Trimming stripped 6 bases from V and 6 bases from J, with 14 bases between. This CDR3 is 12 amino acids long. Germline CDR1 reads SQVTM; CDR2 reads ANQGSEA. CDR3 DNA: TGCAGCGTCCGGACGGGGGAGCAGACCCAGTACTTC. This encodes CSVRTGEQTQYF. The entire variable domain, with the rest obtained from reference TRBV29-1 and TRBJ2-5, is as follows: SAVISQKPSRDICQRGTSLTIQCQVDSQVTMMFWYRQQPGQSLTLIATANQGSEATYESGFVIDKFPISRPNLTFSTLTVSNMSPEDSSIYLCSVRTGEQTQYFGPGTRLLVL.

This chain connects TRBV7-9 to TRBJ2-7; 7 bases are shared with TRBD2. This CDR3 is 17 amino acids long. Trimming took 2 bases from V and 3 from J; bases not matched to a gene: 13. Germline CDR1 SEHNR, CDR2 FQNEAQ (reference sequence). CDR3 nucleotide sequence: TGTGCCAGCAGCTTATGGTCTTCATTTTCTAGCGGCTACGAGCAGTACTTC. Amino acid sequence: CASSLWSSFSSGYEQYF. The complete variable domain, with remaining parts taken from reference TRBV7-9 and TRBJ2-7, reads DTGVSQNPRHKITKRGQNVTFRCDPISEHNRLYWYRQTLGQGPEFLTYFQNEAQLEKSRLLSDRFSAERPKGSFSTLEIQRTEQGDSAMYLCASSLWSSFSSGYEQYFGPGTRLTVT.

In its sample, this clone was seen once. The rearrangement uses TRBV19 and TRBJ1-5; 9 bases fit TRBD1. The germline gives CDR1 LNHDA, CDR2 SQIVND (reference sequence). This CDR3 contains 20 residues. The V and J ends lost 3 bases and 1 base, in that order; junction bases with no gene match: 16. This CDR3 reads CASSIFFGTGSIISNQPQHF. The CDR3 nucleotides are TGTGCCAGTAGTATTTTTTTCGGGACAGGGTCCATTATCAGCAATCAGCCCCAGCATTTT.

The chain has TRBV5-1 and TRBJ2-1; 12 nucleotides align to TRBD2. Germline CDR1 and CDR2: SGHRS and YFSETQ. This CDR3 has 19 residues. The trim removed 4 bases at V and 6 bases at J, leaving 17 bases unmatched. The CDR3: CASSLTSGSNSIPLNEQFF. The CDR3 nucleotides are TGCGCCAGCAGCCTGACTAGCGGGAGTAACTCAATCCCCCTCAATGAGCAGTTCTTC.

The chain employs TRBV27 and TRBJ1-4, with TRBD1 identical over 7 bases. CDR3 size: 15 residues. V dropped 0 bases and J dropped 12; count of bases not matched to a gene: 10. CDR1 is MNHEY and CDR2 is SMNVEV in the germline V gene (reference sequence). CDR3 nucleotides: TGTGCCAGCAGTTTATCTGGGACAGAGACCTTGGAACTGTTTTTT. This encodes CASSLSGTETLELFF. Together with reference TRBV27 and TRBJ1-4, the CDR3 gives the full variable domain: EAQVTQNPRYLITVTGKKLTVTCSQNMNHEYMSWYRQDPGLGLRQIYYSMNVEVTDKGDVPEGYKVSRKEKRNFPLILESPSPNQTSLYFCASSLSGTETLELFFGSGTQLSVL.

This clone has a single count. This sequence joins TRBV5-4 and TRBJ2-7; 11 positions agree with TRBD2. Germline CDR1 is SGHNT and CDR2 is YYREEE (reference sequence). This CDR3 contains 15 residues. V dropped 3 bases and J dropped 1; count of bases not matched to a gene: 3. The CDR3 loop is CASSSLAGGSYEQYF. In DNA, the CDR3 is TGTGCCAGCAGCTCCTTAGCGGGAGGGTCCTACGAGCAGTACTTC.

The chain links TRBV19 to TRBJ2-1; D perhaps matches TRBD2 (6 bases). This CDR3 is built from 15 residues. Germline CDR1 and CDR2: LNHDA and SQIVND (reference sequence). The V gene lost 7 bases and the J gene lost 2 bases, with 15 bases spanning the gap. CDR3 in DNA: TGTGCCAGTACCTCCCGGGACTTAACCTACAATGAGCAGTTCTTC. The encoded protein is CASTSRDLTYNEQFF.

The V and J genes are TRBV7-9 and TRBJ2-7; D is unclear. Trimming cost V 4 bases and J 0 bases, with 7 bases left between them. This CDR3 contains 13 residues. CDR1 SEHNR and CDR2 FQNEAQ come from the germline V gene (reference sequence). As DNA, the CDR3 is TGTGCCAGCAGCTCCCGGAGCTCCTACGAGCAGTACTTC. Encoded protein: CASSSRSSYEQYF.

The chain is built from TRBV4-2 and TRBJ2-1; the D gene is possibly TRBD2 (6 bases). The CDR3 contains 15 residues. Deletions cut 3 bases from V and 3 bases from J, with 12 bases between. Per germline, CDR1 LGHNA and CDR2 YNFKEQ. The CDR3 bases are TGTGCCAGCAGCCAGAGTAGGACTAACTACAATGAGCAGTTCTTC. Its translation is CASSQSRTNYNEQFF.

The genes are TRBV9 and TRBJ2-1; 9 nucleotides match TRBD2. The germline V gene encodes CDR1 SGDLS and CDR2 YYNGEE. The CDR3 covers 14 residues. With V trimmed by 0 bases and J by 9 bases, 4 bases remained unmatched. The CDR3 sequence is CASSVGLAGIEQFF. As DNA, the CDR3 is TGTGCCAGCAGCGTAGGCCTAGCGGGAATTGAGCAGTTCTTC. Variable domain in full (rest from reference TRBV9 and TRBJ2-1): DSGVTQTPKHLITATGQRVTLRCSPRSGDLSVYWYQQSLDQGLQFLIQYYNGEERAKGNILERFSAQQFPDLHSELNLSSLELGDSALYFCASSVGLAGIEQFFGPGTRLTVL.

The V gene is TRBV4-1, the J gene TRBJ1-5, with a weak D call TRBD1 (5 bases). Trimming cost V 0 bases and J 1 base, with 19 bases left between them. CDR1 and CDR2 (germline): MGHRA, YSYEKL. The CDR3 is made up of 19 amino acids. CDR3 in amino acids: CASSQDSDTSLGSNQPQHF. DNA for the CDR3: TGCGCCAGCAGCCAAGATTCGGACACATCTCTGGGAAGCAATCAGCCCCAGCATTTT.

The V gene is TRBV11-2, the J gene TRBJ2-1; D might be TRBD2 (5 bases). CDR3 length equals 15 residues. The germline V and J ends were trimmed by 5 bases and 1 base, with 12 bases remaining between them. CDR1 and CDR2 from the germline V gene are SGHAT and FQNNGV. The CDR3 loop reads CASSPPSGSYNEQFF. CDR3 coding DNA: TGTGCCAGCAGCCCACCGTCGGGATCCTACAATGAGCAGTTCTTC.

This clone was detected a few times. The rearrangement links TRBV27 to TRBJ1-2; 9 bases line up with TRBD1. V lost 7 bases to trimming and J lost 2 bases; unmatched junction nucleotides: 23. This CDR3 is built from 20 residues. CDR1 and CDR2 from the germline V gene are MNHEY and SMNVEV (reference sequence). CDR3 nucleotides: TGTGCCAGCATGAGTACCTGGGGCGAACCGGGACAGGGTGGGAACTATGGCTACACCTTC. The encoded protein is CASMSTWGEPGQGGNYGYTF.